The 31 T cell receptor beta chains in this list originate from one sample, sequenced in a study of shared clonotypes between healthy human individuals. Some clones are missing from TCRdb's copy, which holds only in-frame ones; the method was immunoSEQ multiplex PCR. In the table there are 2 million to 3 million clones, 93% of which are singletons. Sequences were obtained from naive CD4+ T cells from PBMCs. Subset here: CD45RA+ positively selected. These receptors were taken from a man between 18 and 35 years old in good health. Some clones in this sample may be carry-over from other donors' samples.

The rearrangement links TRBV5-4 to TRBJ1-2; no clear D gene. V was pared by 1 base and J by 10 bases, with 20 bases between. This CDR3 comprises 15 residues. The germline V gene has CDR1 SGHNT and CDR2 YYREEE (reference sequence). In DNA form, the CDR3 reads TGTGCCAGCAGCTTGTCGGCCGCCCTTATTGGTGACTACACCTTC. This sequence encodes CASSLSAALIGDYTF.

This chain uses TRBV10-3 with TRBJ2-2, with D perhaps assigned TRBD1 or TRBD2 (5 bases each). Germline values: CDR1 ENHRY, CDR2 SYGVKD. This CDR3 is built from 17 residues. Trimming left V 7 bases short and J 0 bases short, with 18 bases between. This CDR3 is CAITGKLGPSNTGELFF. The CDR3 nucleotides read TGTGCCATCACCGGAAAATTGGGACCCTCGAACACCGGGGAGCTGTTTTTT.

This clone was counted once. The same CDR3 arises from other DNA sequences in this sample as well. The J gene is TRBJ2-2, the V gene TRBV29-1; D is perhaps TRBD1 (5 bases). V lost 6 bases and J lost 1, with 9 bases in between. The CDR3 length is 13 residues. The germline CDR1 and CDR2 sequences are SQVTM and ANQGSEA. The CDR3, as DNA: TGCAGCGTCGGACACGGGAACACCGGGGAGCTGTTTTTT. It codes for CSVGHGNTGELFF.

The chain carries TRBV9 and TRBJ1-1, with D tentatively TRBD1 (6 bases). The germline V and J ends were trimmed by 3 bases and 4 bases, with 13 bases remaining between them. Germline-derived CDR1 and CDR2 are SGDLS and YYNGEE. The CDR3 runs 14 residues. This CDR3 reads CASSGTGMSTEAFF. DNA of the CDR3: TGTGCCAGCAGCGGTACAGGGATGAGCACTGAAGCTTTCTTT.

In this sample, this clone turned up once. V usage is TRBV2 and J usage is TRBJ2-3; 9 nucleotides agree with TRBD2. The V gene's germline CDR1 is SNHLY and CDR2 FYNNEI. J was trimmed by 3 bases and V by 5 bases; bases with no gene match: 0. The CDR3 has 13 amino acids. The CDR3 nucleotides are TGTGCCAGCAGTAGCGGGAGGACAGATACGCAGTATTTT. It translates to CASSSGRTDTQYF.

This clone was seen only once. This CDR3 is also generated by other DNA sequences in the sample. This chain links TRBV5-4 with TRBJ1-4; no firm D call. Germline V CDR1 and CDR2: SGHNT, YYREEE (reference sequence). With 0 bases removed from V and 0 bases from J, the gap between germline ends came to 6 bases. The CDR3 length is 15 residues. In DNA form, the CDR3 reads TGTGCCAGCAGCTTGGGGGGTTCAACTAATGAAAAACTGTTTTTT. Its protein is CASSLGGSTNEKLFF.

The V gene is TRBV27, the J gene TRBJ2-3; TRBD2 agrees at 7 bases. Per germline, CDR1 MNHEY and CDR2 SMNVEV (reference sequence). V was clipped by 2 bases and J by 0 bases; unmatched bases: 5. The CDR3 is made up of 16 amino acids. This chain's CDR3 is CASSLLAEWSTDTQYF. The CDR3 bases are TGTGCCAGCAGTTTACTAGCGGAATGGAGCACAGATACGCAGTATTTT.

The rearrangement joins TRBV2 to TRBJ2-3, with D unresolved. This CDR3 has 15 amino acids. Looked up from germline, CDR1 is SNHLY and CDR2 is FYNNEI. V shed 6 bases and J shed 0 bases, with 13 bases lying between them. The CDR3 here is CASSDPGVSTDTQYF. CDR3 DNA sequence: TGTGCCAGCAGCGACCCGGGCGTGAGCACAGATACGCAGTATTTT.

The CDR3 protein is CASSQDLDFQAKNIQYF. In nucleotides, the CDR3 is TGCGCCAGCAGCCAAGATCTAGACTTCCAAGCCAAAAACATTCAGTACTTC. The V call is TRBV4-3, the J call TRBJ2-4; D is ambiguous. V lost 0 bases and J lost 0, with 12 bases in between. The CDR3 runs 17 residues. Germline V gene sequence: CDR1 LGHNA, CDR2 YSLEER.

This clone appeared once. The chain employs TRBV28 and TRBJ1-1; the D gene is possibly TRBD1 (6 bases). Germline CDR1 MDHEN, CDR2 SYDVKM. V was cut by 6 bases and J by 0 bases, with 17 bases left in between. The CDR3 loop spans 16 amino acids. The CDR3 sequence: CASSRYREILNTEAFF. The CDR3 coding sequence is TGTGCCAGCAGCCGATACAGGGAAATTTTGAACACTGAAGCTTTCTTT.

The table lists this clone with a few counts. The sample has other DNA sequences that encode this CDR3 too. The V and J genes are TRBV19 and TRBJ1-2, with D possibly TRBD1 on 5 matching bases. Germline-derived CDR1 and CDR2 are LNHDA and SQIVND (reference sequence). V was cut by 2 bases and J by 2 bases, with 6 bases left in between. This CDR3 is 13 amino acids long. Here the CDR3 reads CASSIQGNYGYTF. The CDR3 DNA reads as TGTGCCAGTAGTATACAGGGAAACTATGGCTACACCTTC.

The chain couples TRBV7-2 to TRBJ1-5; D gene uncertain. The germline V and J ends were trimmed by 3 bases and 3 bases, with 9 bases remaining between them. This CDR3 comprises 14 residues. Germline CDR1 and CDR2: SGHTA and FQGNSA. The DNA of the CDR3 is TGTGCCAGCAGCTTCGGGCGGAACAATCAGCCCCAGCATTTT. Its protein is CASSFGRNNQPQHF. Based on the CDR3 plus reference TRBV7-2 and TRBJ1-5, the full variable domain is GAGVSQSPSNKVTEKGKDVELRCDPISGHTALYWYRQSLGQGLEFLIYFQGNSAPDKSGLPSDRFSAERTGGSVSTLTIQRTQQEDSAVYLCASSFGRNNQPQHFGDGTRLSIL.

The gene calls are TRBV7-2 and TRBJ1-2, with 8 bases that match TRBD1. Germline lookup yields CDR1 SGHTA and CDR2 FQGNSA. This CDR3 has 15 amino acids. The ends lost 3 bases at V and 5 bases at J; junction bases unmatched: 8. The CDR3 sequence: CASSFDRGPLYGYTF. The DNA for the CDR3 is TGTGCCAGCAGCTTCGACAGGGGTCCGTTATATGGCTACACCTTC.

The chain has TRBV9 and TRBJ1-2; D is undetermined. With 0 bases removed from V and 0 bases from J, the gap between germline ends came to 6 bases. The germline V gene has CDR1 SGDLS and CDR2 YYNGEE. CDR3 size: 14 residues. This CDR3 is CASSVGSANYGYTF. The CDR3 DNA reads as TGTGCCAGCAGCGTAGGGTCAGCTAACTATGGCTACACCTTC.

The J gene is TRBJ1-1, the V gene TRBV10-1; no definite D call. The CDR3 consists of 13 residues. V was cut by 6 bases and J by 6 bases, with 14 bases left in between. In germline, CDR1 is WNHNN, CDR2 SYGVQD (reference sequence). For the CDR3, the DNA is TGCGCCAGCAGGAGTGGAACATACGCTGAAGCTTTCTTT. It encodes CASRSGTYAEAFF.

The chain has TRBV29-1 and TRBJ1-1; the D is unclear. This CDR3 spans 13 amino acids. Per the germline V gene, CDR1 is SQVTM and CDR2 is ANQGSEA. Trimming cost V 4 bases and J 10 bases, with 19 bases left between them. The CDR3 region is CSVGGRSMGAAFF. CDR3 nucleotide sequence: TGCAGCGTTGGCGGGCGGAGTATGGGCGCAGCTTTCTTT.

This sequence joins TRBV2 and TRBJ2-2, with TRBD2 matching over 9 bases. V lost 8 bases and J lost 2; bases outside the gene matches: 6. The CDR3 has 15 residues. Germline-derived CDR1 and CDR2 are SNHLY and FYNNEI. Written as DNA, the CDR3 is TGTGCCAGCGGGCGGGAGGGCCCCAACACCGGGGAGCTGTTTTTT. The encoded protein is CASGREGPNTGELFF.

The J gene is TRBJ2-1, the V gene TRBV7-2; 7 positions match TRBD2. The CDR3 is made up of 17 amino acids. With V trimmed by 1 base and J by 2 bases, 8 bases remained unmatched. CDR1 and CDR2 (germline): SGHTA, FQGNSA. The CDR3 bases are TGTGCCAGCAGCTTAGATCGGCCGGGAGGAGCCTACAATGAGCAGTTCTTC. Translated, it gives CASSLDRPGGAYNEQFF.

The rearrangement links TRBV7-9 to TRBJ1-2, with D tentatively TRBD1 (5 bases). CDR3 length equals 15 residues. Trimming took 2 bases from V and 2 from J, leaving 12 bases between them. Germline-derived CDR1 and CDR2 are SEHNR and FQNEAQ (reference sequence). CDR3: CASSLQGRGNYGYTF. The CDR3 region has the DNA TGTGCCAGCAGCTTACAGGGCCGGGGGAACTATGGCTACACCTTC. Using reference TRBV7-9 and TRBJ1-2 for the parts outside the CDR3, the full variable domain is DTGVSQNPRHKITKRGQNVTFRCDPISEHNRLYWYRQTLGQGPEFLTYFQNEAQLEKSRLLSDRFSAERPKGSFSTLEIQRTEQGDSAMYLCASSLQGRGNYGYTFGSGTRLTVV.

The chain joins TRBV4-1 to TRBJ2-5; 9 bases align to TRBD1. Germline assignment: CDR1 MGHRA and CDR2 YSYEKL. Trimming took 4 bases from V and 4 from J; bases not matched to a gene: 22. The CDR3 contains 20 residues. The CDR3 sequence: CASSLRGPRDRAERGETQYF. DNA of the CDR3: TGCGCCAGCAGCCTCCGAGGCCCCCGGGACAGGGCTGAGCGGGGAGAGACCCAGTACTTC.

V is TRBV5-4 and J is TRBJ1-1, with TRBD1 matching over 7 bases. The CDR3 has 15 amino acids. V dropped 6 bases and J dropped 0; count of bases not matched to a gene: 8. CDR1 and CDR2 from the germline V gene are SGHNT and YYREEE (reference sequence). For the CDR3, the DNA is TGTGCCAGCACTTCAGGGGGTTCCCTGAACACTGAAGCTTTCTTT. Its translation: CASTSGGSLNTEAFF.

The J gene is TRBJ1-3, the V gene TRBV5-1; no reliable D call. Germline V gives CDR1 SGHRS, CDR2 YFSETQ. With 0 bases removed from V and 4 bases from J, the gap between germline ends came to 8 bases. The CDR3 covers 14 residues. This CDR3 is CASSLGKPGNTIYF. CDR3 nucleotide sequence: TGCGCCAGCAGCTTGGGCAAACCCGGAAACACCATATATTTT. The whole variable domain, filled in from reference TRBV5-1 and TRBJ1-3, reads KAGVTQTPRYLIKTRGQQVTLSCSPISGHRSVSWYQQTPGQGLQFLFEYFSETQRNKGNFPGRFSGRQFSNSRSEMNVSTLELGDSALYLCASSLGKPGNTIYFGEGSWLTVV.

This rearrangement joins TRBV15 to TRBJ2-4; D gene uncertain. CDR1 and CDR2 (germline): LNHNV, YYDKDF (reference sequence). The CDR3 totals 16 residues. The ends were cut back, 6 bases at V and 3 bases at J, with 18 bases in the middle. For the CDR3, the DNA is TGTGCCACCAGATCCAACAGTGGGGAAGGCAAAAACATTCAGTACTTC. Its translation: CATRSNSGEGKNIQYF.

The sample holds one count of this clone. This sequence joins TRBV6-1 and TRBJ2-1; possible D gene TRBD2, 6 bases. The CDR3 loop spans 15 amino acids. The V and J ends lost 6 bases and 6 bases respectively, with 18 bases between them. Looked up from germline, CDR1 is MNHNS and CDR2 is SASEGT. The CDR3 DNA follows: TGTGCCAGCAGAGGGCCGGGACTCCAAATCAATGAGCAGTTCTTC. This gives the protein CASRGPGLQINEQFF.

The V gene is TRBV5-6, the J gene TRBJ1-1; D ambiguous. V was cut by 0 bases and J by 1 base, with 19 bases left in between. Germline lookup yields CDR1 SGHDT and CDR2 YYEEEE. The CDR3 totals 18 residues. The CDR3 sequence: CASSLVGARSNANTEAFF. The CDR3 bases are TGTGCCAGCAGCTTGGTTGGCGCCAGATCGAACGCGAACACTGAAGCTTTCTTT. Together with reference TRBV5-6 and TRBJ1-1, the CDR3 gives the full variable domain: DAGVTQSPTHLIKTRGQQVTLRCSPKSGHDTVSWYQQALGQGPQFIFQYYEEEERQRGNFPDRFSGHQFPNYSSELNVNALLLGDSALYLCASSLVGARSNANTEAFFGQGTRLTVV.

Details on this clone: Within the sample, other DNA sequences also encode this same CDR3. The chain recombines TRBV5-1 with TRBJ2-7; D not certain. Germline CDR1 SGHRS, CDR2 YFSETQ. V was trimmed by 0 bases and J by 0 bases, leaving 7 bases between them. This CDR3 has 14 amino acids. CDR3 DNA: TGCGCCAGCAGCTTGGCGGTAACCTCCTACGAGCAGTACTTC. This codes for CASSLAVTSYEQYF.

CDR3 amino acids: CASSTRVTLEKLFF. CDR3 DNA: TGTGCCAGCAGCACTCGGGTGACGCTAGAAAAACTGTTTTTT. This rearrangement joins TRBV6-5 to TRBJ1-4; D uncertain. V lost 6 bases to trimming and J lost 8 bases, with 16 bases between them. The V gene's germline CDR1 is MNHEY and CDR2 SVGAGI. There are 14 residues in the CDR3.

CDR3 loop: CASSLMTQGTDTQYF. The CDR3 bases are TGTGCCAGCAGCTTAATGACGCAGGGCACAGATACGCAGTATTTT. V is TRBV7-3 and J is TRBJ2-3; D unresolved. Trimming took off 1 base at V and 1 base at J, with 9 bases between the two ends. This CDR3 spans 15 amino acids. Germline loops: CDR1 SGHTA, CDR2 FQGTGA. Combining the CDR3 with reference TRBV7-3 and TRBJ2-3 gives the whole variable domain GAGVSQTPSNKVTEKGKYVELRCDPISGHTALYWYRQSLGQGPEFLIYFQGTGAADDSGLPNDRFFAVRPEGSVSTLKIQRTERGDSAVYLCASSLMTQGTDTQYFGPGTRLTVL.

In this sample, this clone turned up a few times. CDR3 bases: TGTGCCAGCGGTAGCAGGGGCAATCAGCCCCAGCATTTT. This encodes CASGSRGNQPQHF. The rearrangement uses TRBV6-5 and TRBJ1-5; TRBD1 is a possible D gene (5 bases). Per germline, CDR1 MNHEY and CDR2 SVGAGI. The V end was cut by 8 bases, the J end by 2 bases, with 10 bases between. The CDR3 spans 13 residues.

The chain has TRBV28 and TRBJ2-3, with 8 nucleotides matching TRBD1. The germline gives CDR1 MDHEN, CDR2 SYDVKM. After removal of 5 bases from V and 7 bases from J, the junction contained 11 bases not matched to a gene. The CDR3 loop spans 15 amino acids. In DNA form, the CDR3 reads TGTGCCAGCAGTCAAACAGGGGGAATGGACCATACGCAGTATTTT. Encoded protein: CASSQTGGMDHTQYF.

V usage is TRBV30 and J usage is TRBJ1-5, with D unresolved. Looked up from germline, CDR1 is GTSNPN and CDR2 is SVGIG (reference sequence). The CDR3 length is 15 residues. The germline V and J ends were trimmed by 1 base and 5 bases, with 15 bases remaining between them. CDR3 DNA: TGTGCCTGGAGTGAGGGATTGACATCTTATCAGCCCCAGCATTTT. Its translation is CAWSEGLTSYQPQHF. Looking up the rest from reference TRBV30 and TRBJ1-5 gives the full variable domain: SQTIHQWPATLVQPVGSPLSLECTVEGTSNPNLYWYRQAAGRGLQLLFYSVGIGQISSEVPQNLSASRPQDRQFILSSKKLLLSDSGFYLCAWSEGLTSYQPQHFGDGTRLSIL.